One and the same sample provided the 7 T cell receptor beta chains below, sequenced in a study of T cell responses to AZD1222 COVID-19 vaccine. This table comes from immunoSEQ multiplex PCR, and its TCRdb copy is limited to in-frame clones, with some not included. The sample lists about 92,000 clones; roughly nine tenths were seen once. Sequenced material: peripheral blood, taken on day 0 of AZD1222 vaccination. The receptors derive from an adult in good health.

This chain links TRBV5-1 with TRBJ2-3; tentatively, D is TRBD1 (6 bases). V was shortened by 2 bases and J by 2 bases, with 18 bases between the two germline ends. CDR3 length: 17 amino acids. Germline values: CDR1 SGHRS, CDR2 YFSETQ. The CDR3: CASSLVEGTKYTDTQYF. For the CDR3, the DNA is TGCGCCAGCAGCTTAGTAGAGGGGACAAAGTACACAGATACGCAGTATTTT.

The chain employs TRBV27 and TRBJ1-1; D is unclear. Germline V gives CDR1 MNHEY, CDR2 SMNVEV (reference sequence). V dropped 2 bases and J dropped 4 bases, with 8 bases sitting between them. The CDR3 has 13 amino acids. The CDR3 loop is CASSLKGATEAFF. The DNA of the CDR3 is TGTGCCAGCAGTTTAAAGGGAGCCACTGAAGCTTTCTTT.

V gene TRBV5-1 combines with J gene TRBJ1-2, with D maybe TRBD1 (6 bases). CDR1 SGHRS and CDR2 YFSETQ come from the germline V gene. Between the trimmed V and J ends, which lost 0 bases and 8 bases, there was a span of 14 bases. The CDR3 is 14 amino acids. The chain's CDR3 is CASSLAPGAKGYTF. Here the CDR3 DNA reads TGCGCCAGCAGCTTGGCCCCAGGGGCAAAGGGCTACACCTTC.

The chain recombines TRBV10-3 with TRBJ2-1; unclear D gene. Germline CDR1 reads ENHRY; CDR2 reads SYGVKD. V lost 5 bases and J lost 0, with 14 bases in between. This CDR3 spans 16 amino acids. The CDR3 nucleotides read TGTGCCATCAGTACGATCGGCTCATCCTCCTACAATGAGCAGTTCTTC. It codes for CAISTIGSSSYNEQFF.

The chain employs TRBV7-9 and TRBJ1-4, with D uncertain. The CDR3 has 15 amino acids. CDR1 SEHNR and CDR2 FQNEAQ come from the germline V gene (reference sequence). Trimming removed 1 base at V and 7 bases at J, with 13 bases between. CDR3 coding DNA: TGTGCCAGCAGCTTAGGTGGTCAGGTGATTGAAAAACTGTTTTTT. It codes for CASSLGGQVIEKLFF.

The rearrangement uses TRBV5-4 and TRBJ1-2, with a weak D call TRBD1 (5 bases). From germline, CDR1 is SGHNT and CDR2 YYREEE (reference sequence). The CDR3 contains 14 residues. V gave up 3 bases and J gave up 4 bases, with 13 bases separating them. The CDR3 DNA reads TGTGCCAGCAGCTCAGGGACGAAACCCTATGGCTACACCTTC. Translated, it gives CASSSGTKPYGYTF.

V usage is TRBV6-2 or TRBV6-3 and J usage is TRBJ2-7; no reliable D call. The ends were cut back, 2 bases at V and 2 bases at J, with 13 bases in the middle. The CDR3 is made up of 15 amino acids. Per the germline V gene, CDR1 is MNHEY and CDR2 is SVGEGT. In DNA, the CDR3 is TGTGCCAGCAGTTACCCAAACTTCCACGCCTACGAGCAGTACTTC. Its translation is CASSYPNFHAYEQYF.